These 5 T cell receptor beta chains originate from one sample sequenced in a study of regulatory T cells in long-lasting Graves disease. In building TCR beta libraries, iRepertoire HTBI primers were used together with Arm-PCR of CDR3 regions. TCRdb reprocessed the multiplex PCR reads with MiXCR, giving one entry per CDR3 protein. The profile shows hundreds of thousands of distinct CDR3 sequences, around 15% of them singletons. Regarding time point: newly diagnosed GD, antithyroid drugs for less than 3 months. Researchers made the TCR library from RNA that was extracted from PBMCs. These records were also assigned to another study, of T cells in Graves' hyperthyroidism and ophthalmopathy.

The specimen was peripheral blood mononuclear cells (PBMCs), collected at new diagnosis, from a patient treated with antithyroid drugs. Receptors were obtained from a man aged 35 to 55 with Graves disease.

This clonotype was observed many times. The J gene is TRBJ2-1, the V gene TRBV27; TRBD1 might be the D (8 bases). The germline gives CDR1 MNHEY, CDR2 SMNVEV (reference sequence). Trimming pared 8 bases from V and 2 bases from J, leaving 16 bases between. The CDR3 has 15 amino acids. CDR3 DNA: TGTGCCAGCGCCAGACAGGGGAGGGCCTACAATGAGCAGTTCTTC. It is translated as CASARQGRAYNEQFF.

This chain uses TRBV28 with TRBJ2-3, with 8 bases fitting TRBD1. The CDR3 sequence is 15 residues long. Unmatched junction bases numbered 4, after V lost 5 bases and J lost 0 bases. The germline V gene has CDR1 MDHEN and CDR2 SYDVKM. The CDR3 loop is CASSNGQGSTDTQYF. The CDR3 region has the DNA TGTGCCAGCAGTAACGGACAGGGCAGCACAGATACGCAGTATTTT. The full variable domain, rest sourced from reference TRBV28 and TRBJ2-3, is DVKVTQSSRYLVKRTGEKVFLECVQDMDHENMFWYRQDPGLGLRLIYFSYDVKMKEKGDIPEGYSVSREKKERFSLILESASTNQTSMYLCASSNGQGSTDTQYFGPGTRLTVL.

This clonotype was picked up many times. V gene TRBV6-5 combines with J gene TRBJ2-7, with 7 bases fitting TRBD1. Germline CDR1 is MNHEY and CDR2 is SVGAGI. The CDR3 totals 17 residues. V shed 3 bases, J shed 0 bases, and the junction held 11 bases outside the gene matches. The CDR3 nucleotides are TGTGCCAGCAGTTATCGGAAGGGGACAGTCTTCTCCTACGAGCAGTACTTC. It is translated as CASSYRKGTVFSYEQYF.

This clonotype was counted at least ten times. The CDR3 protein is CASNPRGARGFNEQYF. The CDR3 DNA follows: TGTGCCAGCAACCCCCGGGGGGCGCGGGGTTTCAACGAGCAGTACTTC. The V and J genes are TRBV5-4 and TRBJ2-7; tentative D call: TRBD2 (7 bases). V lost 6 bases and J lost 5, with 24 bases in between. Germline V gene data show CDR1 as SGHNT and CDR2 as YYREEE (reference sequence). CDR3 length equals 16 residues.

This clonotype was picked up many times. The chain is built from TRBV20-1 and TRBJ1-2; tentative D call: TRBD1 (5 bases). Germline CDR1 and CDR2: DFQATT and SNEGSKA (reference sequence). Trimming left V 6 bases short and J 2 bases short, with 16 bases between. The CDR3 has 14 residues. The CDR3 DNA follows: TGCAGTGCCCAGCCCAGGGTTTGGAACTATGGCTACACCTTC. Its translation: CSAQPRVWNYGYTF.